Below, 31 T cell receptor beta chains from the same sample are listed, as sequenced in a study of blood T cell repertoires in COVID-19. Sequencing was performed with immunoSEQ multiplex PCR; in TCRdb, only in-frame clones are kept and a portion is missing. The table shows about 300,000 clones, with roughly 87% occurring only once. The sample was peripheral blood. The receptor set was obtained from a man aged 18 to 29 with active or convalescent COVID-19.

V usage is TRBV6-1 and J usage is TRBJ1-6; possibly TRBD1 for D (6 bases). The CDR3 is made up of 16 amino acids. Germline V gives CDR1 MNHNS, CDR2 SASEGT. V lost 4 bases and J lost 2, with 12 bases in between. The CDR3 loop is CASSAAGVTYNSPLHF. In nucleotides, the CDR3 is TGTGCCAGCAGTGCGGCAGGGGTGACCTATAATTCACCCCTCCACTTT.

This clone was counted a few times. This sequence joins TRBV25-1 and TRBJ1-2; 12 bases align to TRBD1. CDR1 and CDR2 (germline): MGHDK, SYGVNS. The CDR3 runs 15 residues. V was pared by 5 bases and J by 5 bases, with 6 bases of the junction left unmatched. In DNA, the CDR3 is TGTGCCAGCAGTTGGGGACAGGGGGCTCATTATGGCTACACCTTC. Translated, it gives CASSWGQGAHYGYTF.

The chain joins TRBV7-6 to TRBJ2-1, with 10 bases identical to TRBD2. Per the germline V gene, CDR1 is SGHVS and CDR2 is FNYEAQ. Trimming at V came to 1 base and at J to 4 bases, leaving 7 bases not matched to a gene. The CDR3 is 17 residues long. DNA of the CDR3: TGTGCCAGCAGCTTAGAATTGGGGACTAGCGTTTACAATGAGCAGTTCTTC. Its protein is CASSLELGTSVYNEQFF.

The chain joins TRBV25-1 to TRBJ1-6, with D hard to call. This CDR3 has 14 residues. Germline V gene data show CDR1 as MGHDK and CDR2 as SYGVNS. Trimming stripped 4 bases from V and 10 bases from J, with 14 bases between. This chain's CDR3 is CASSGSQTGSPLHF. The CDR3 DNA is TGTGCCAGCAGTGGATCTCAAACGGGGTCACCCCTCCACTTT.

V and J are TRBV27 and TRBJ1-5, with D unresolved. Germline V gene data show CDR1 as MNHEY and CDR2 as SMNVEV (reference sequence). Trimming took 3 bases from V and 3 from J, leaving 9 bases between them. The CDR3 runs 14 residues. CDR3 sequence: CASSFRQANQPQHF. The CDR3 region has the DNA TGTGCCAGCAGTTTTAGGCAGGCCAATCAGCCCCAGCATTTT.

This clone was detected once. J is TRBJ2-7 and V is TRBV18, with 8 bases fitting TRBD1. Germline CDR1 is KGHSH and CDR2 is LQKENI. This CDR3 has 12 residues. V was clipped by 6 bases and J by 7 bases; unmatched bases: 5. The CDR3 nucleotides are TGTGCCAGCTCGGACAGGGTGGGGGAGCAGTACTTC. Amino acids: CASSDRVGEQYF.

The CDR3 bases are TGCGCCAGCAGCCAATTGCAAGCGGGAGAGAACAATGAGCAGTTCTTC. This codes for CASSQLQAGENNEQFF. The chain employs TRBV4-1 and TRBJ2-1; 8 positions match TRBD2. Looked up from germline, CDR1 is MGHRA and CDR2 is YSYEKL. The CDR3 runs 16 residues. J gave up 5 bases and V 2 bases, and 8 bases lay outside the gene matches.

V gene TRBV11-3 combines with J gene TRBJ2-2, with 7 bases fitting TRBD2. CDR3 length equals 15 residues. From germline, CDR1 is SGHNT and CDR2 YENEEA. Unmatched junction bases numbered 5, after V lost 1 base and J lost 6 bases. CDR3: CASSLVAGAPGELFF. In DNA form, the CDR3 reads TGTGCCAGCAGCTTAGTTGCGGGAGCCCCCGGGGAGCTGTTTTTT. Complete variable domain (other parts from reference TRBV11-3 and TRBJ2-2): EAGVVQSPRYKIIEKKQPVAFWCNPISGHNTLYWYLQNLGQGPELLIRYENEEAVDDSQLPKDRFSAERLKGVDSTLKIQPAELGDSAVYLCASSLVAGAPGELFFGEGSRLTVL.

This chain connects TRBV9 to TRBJ2-5, with a weak D call TRBD2 (5 bases). The CDR3 has 15 amino acids. Germline values: CDR1 SGDLS, CDR2 YYNGEE. The V and J ends lost 4 bases and 1 base respectively, with 14 bases between them. The CDR3 is CASSLTSRGQETQYF. In DNA form, the CDR3 reads TGTGCCAGCAGCCTTACTTCTCGGGGCCAAGAGACCCAGTACTTC.

The rearrangement joins TRBV4-1 to TRBJ2-5; no firm D call. The CDR3 sequence is 15 residues long. Trimming took 1 base from V and 4 from J, leaving 13 bases between them. Germline V gene sequence: CDR1 MGHRA, CDR2 YSYEKL. The CDR3 coding sequence is TGCGCCAGCAGCCAAGGCCAGGCTACTGGAGAGACCCAGTACTTC. Amino acids: CASSQGQATGETQYF.

The gene calls are TRBV5-1 and TRBJ1-1, with 8 bases aligning to TRBD1. The CDR3 is 14 amino acids. Trimming took 0 bases from V and 10 from J; bases not matched to a gene: 8. The germline V gene encodes CDR1 SGHRS and CDR2 YFSETQ. CDR3 loop: CASSLVSGGGIAFF. The CDR3 region has the DNA TGCGCCAGCAGCTTGGTGTCAGGGGGCGGAATAGCTTTCTTT.

This clone was detected only once. This chain connects TRBV28 to TRBJ1-2; 8 bases agree with TRBD1. CDR1 MDHEN and CDR2 SYDVKM come from the germline V gene. Trimming took 2 bases from V and 8 from J; bases not matched to a gene: 16. This CDR3 is built from 17 residues. The CDR3 coding sequence is TGTGCCAGCAGTTTACCCAAGGACCAGACAGGGGTAGACGGCTACACCTTC. Translation: CASSLPKDQTGVDGYTF.

The chain recombines TRBV5-1 with TRBJ2-7; the match to TRBD1 covers 7 bases. The CDR3 has 15 amino acids. V trimming: 4 bases; J trimming: 3 bases; junction bases outside the gene matches: 10. Germline V gene sequence: CDR1 SGHRS, CDR2 YFSETQ. CDR3 nucleotide sequence: TGCGCCAGCAGCCTCGGGACAGCCCCAGACTACGAGCAGTACTTC. This translates into CASSLGTAPDYEQYF.

This clone was detected a few times. This chain joins TRBV7-8 and TRBJ2-7; 10 bases agree with TRBD2. The CDR3 is 16 amino acids. Germline-derived CDR1 and CDR2 are SGHVS and FQNEAQ. The ends lost 5 bases at V and 0 bases at J; junction bases unmatched: 7. This CDR3 is CASSKGLAESSYEQYF. In DNA form, the CDR3 reads TGTGCCAGCAGCAAAGGACTAGCGGAAAGCTCCTACGAGCAGTACTTC.

There are a few counts of this clone. This chain uses TRBV5-1 with TRBJ1-2; D might be TRBD1 (6 bases). Germline V gene lookup returns CDR1 SGHRS and CDR2 YFSETQ. Trimming took 8 bases from V and 3 from J, leaving 14 bases between them. The CDR3 covers 13 residues. The CDR3 DNA is TGCGCCAGTCATAGGGACACGGACTATGGCTACACCTTC. Amino acids: CASHRDTDYGYTF.

J is TRBJ2-6 and V is TRBV25-1; D ambiguous. The CDR3 extends over 16 amino acids. Germline V gene data show CDR1 as MGHDK and CDR2 as SYGVNS. Trimming shortened V by 1 base and J by 4 bases, and 11 bases separated the two germline ends. The CDR3 DNA follows: TGTGCCAGCAGTGAATCACGAGGAACCGGGGCCAACGTCCTGACTTTC. It yields the protein CASSESRGTGANVLTF.

This clone was picked up one time. The J gene is TRBJ1-4, the V gene TRBV7-9; 11 nucleotides align to TRBD1. The CDR3 extends over 15 amino acids. The V gene end was trimmed by 4 bases and the J gene end by 7 bases; junction bases not matched to a gene: 5. In germline, CDR1 is SEHNR, CDR2 FQNEAQ (reference sequence). This CDR3 is CASSWTGGLSEKLFF. The CDR3, as DNA: TGTGCCAGCAGCTGGACAGGGGGCCTTAGTGAAAAACTGTTTTTT.

The gene calls are TRBV12-3 or TRBV12-4 and TRBJ1-5, with D perhaps matching TRBD1 (6 bases). CDR3 length equals 13 residues. V lost 7 bases, J lost 4 bases, and 11 bases lay in between. CDR3 region: CASTVDRNQPQHF. The CDR3 DNA follows: TGTGCCAGCACCGTCGACAGGAATCAGCCCCAGCATTTT.

CDR3 in amino acids: CASSPLSQGSTEAFF. CDR3 coding DNA: TGTGCCAGCTCACCTCTATCGCAGGGAAGCACTGAAGCTTTCTTT. This chain uses TRBV18 with TRBJ1-1; perhaps TRBD1 as D (5 bases). V lost 3 bases to trimming and J lost 4 bases, with 15 bases between them. The germline CDR1 and CDR2 sequences are KGHSH and LQKENI. This CDR3 comprises 15 residues. Filled out from reference TRBV18 and TRBJ1-1, the complete variable domain reads NAGVMQNPRHLVRRRGQEARLRCSPMKGHSHVYWYRQLPEEGLKFMVYLQKENIIDESGMPKERFSAEFPKEGPSILRIQQVVRGDSAAYFCASSPLSQGSTEAFFGQGTRLTVV.

This chain connects TRBV28 to TRBJ2-1; 8 bases match TRBD2. Per the germline V gene, CDR1 is MDHEN and CDR2 is SYDVKM. The CDR3 contains 13 residues. J was trimmed by 5 bases and V by 3 bases; bases with no gene match: 0. CDR3 sequence (DNA): TGTGCCAGCAGTTTCGGGGGGGACAATGAGCAGTTCTTC. It translates to CASSFGGDNEQFF.

The chain links TRBV9 to TRBJ1-6; 7 nucleotides line up with TRBD1. From germline, CDR1 is SGDLS and CDR2 YYNGEE. CDR3 length: 15 amino acids. Germline trimming cut 0 bases from V and 7 bases from J; bases unmatched to any gene: 4. The CDR3 loop is CASSVGGQPNSPLHF. CDR3 coding DNA: TGTGCCAGCAGCGTAGGGGGACAGCCGAATTCACCCCTCCACTTT. Looking up the rest from reference TRBV9 and TRBJ1-6 gives the full variable domain: DSGVTQTPKHLITATGQRVTLRCSPRSGDLSVYWYQQSLDQGLQFLIQYYNGEERAKGNILERFSAQQFPDLHSELNLSSLELGDSALYFCASSVGGQPNSPLHFGNGTRLTVT.

The chain combines TRBV4-1 with TRBJ2-7, with 9 bases lining up with TRBD2. The CDR3 consists of 15 residues. V trimming: 1 base; J trimming: 6 bases; junction bases outside the gene matches: 7. CDR1 and CDR2 from the germline V gene are MGHRA and YSYEKL. The CDR3 spells CASSQVWGTSSEQYF. In DNA, the CDR3 is TGCGCCAGCAGCCAAGTTTGGGGGACTAGCTCCGAGCAGTACTTC.

The rearrangement joins TRBV19 to TRBJ2-2, with 8 positions matching TRBD1. The CDR3 loop spans 15 amino acids. Germline CDR1 is LNHDA and CDR2 is SQIVND (reference sequence). After removal of 4 bases from V and 2 bases from J, the junction contained 3 bases not matched to a gene. CDR3 sequence reads: CASSKDRVNTGELFF. CDR3 in DNA: TGTGCCAGTAGTAAGGACAGGGTCAACACCGGGGAGCTGTTTTTT.

The rearrangement joins TRBV5-1 to TRBJ1-5, with D maybe TRBD1 (6 bases). CDR1 SGHRS and CDR2 YFSETQ come from the germline V gene. The germline V and J ends were trimmed by 2 bases and 2 bases, with 8 bases remaining between them. This CDR3 spans 14 amino acids. CDR3: CASSLGGGNQPQHF. The CDR3 bases are TGCGCCAGCAGCTTAGGGGGAGGCAATCAGCCCCAGCATTTT. Complete variable domain (other parts from reference TRBV5-1 and TRBJ1-5): KAGVTQTPRYLIKTRGQQVTLSCSPISGHRSVSWYQQTPGQGLQFLFEYFSETQRNKGNFPGRFSGRQFSNSRSEMNVSTLELGDSALYLCASSLGGGNQPQHFGDGTRLSIL.

This chain connects TRBV15 to TRBJ1-5, with D unresolved. The CDR3 consists of 15 residues. Germline CDR1 LNHNV, CDR2 YYDKDF (reference sequence). Trimming shortened V by 1 base and J by 9 bases, and 16 bases separated the two germline ends. CDR3 in DNA: TGTGCCACCAGCAGAGGGGTTGGATTAGCAACGCCCCAGCATTTT. It is translated as CATSRGVGLATPQHF. Drawing the rest from reference TRBV15 and TRBJ1-5, the complete variable domain is DAMVIQNPRYQVTQFGKPVTLSCSQTLNHNVMYWYQQKSSQAPKLLFHYYDKDFNNEADTPDNFQSRRPNTSFCFLDIRSPGLGDTAMYLCATSRGVGLATPQHFGDGTRLSIL.

The chain employs TRBV6-5 and TRBJ2-3; D call uncertain. With 8 bases removed from V and 1 base from J, the gap between germline ends came to 4 bases. The CDR3 totals 11 residues. From germline, CDR1 is MNHEY and CDR2 SVGAGI. The CDR3 here is CASGRTDTQYF. For the CDR3, the DNA is TGTGCCAGCGGCCGCACAGATACGCAGTATTTT.

The table lists this clone with a count of one. The V call is TRBV19, the J call TRBJ2-7; 11 bases are a match to TRBD2. From germline, CDR1 is LNHDA and CDR2 SQIVND (reference sequence). There are 16 residues in the CDR3. V shed 1 base and J 1 base; nucleotides not matched to a gene: 3. The CDR3, as DNA: TGTGCCAGTAGTATAGGCGGGACTAGCGGTTCCTACGAGCAGTACTTC. Translated, it gives CASSIGGTSGSYEQYF.

The chain carries TRBV10-2 and TRBJ1-2; weak D call: TRBD1 (5 bases). V was trimmed by 10 bases and J by 2 bases, leaving 14 bases between them. The CDR3 length is 13 residues. Germline V gene sequence: CDR1 WSHSY, CDR2 SAAADI. CDR3 bases: TGCGCCACCAATAGGACATACAACTATGGCTACACCTTC. Translated, it gives CATNRTYNYGYTF.

This clone appeared once. The chain is built from TRBV6-5 and TRBJ1-2; tentatively, D is TRBD1 (6 bases). CDR3 length equals 13 residues. V was clipped by 5 bases and J by 4 bases, with 11 bases between them. From germline, CDR1 is MNHEY and CDR2 SVGAGI. The CDR3 coding sequence is TGTGCCAGCAGTCCCGGACAGTTCTATGGCTACACCTTC. Translating it yields CASSPGQFYGYTF.

The chain carries TRBV27 and TRBJ1-1; D not certain. Deletions cut 7 bases from V and 1 base from J, with 19 bases between. There are 16 residues in the CDR3. CDR1 is MNHEY and CDR2 is SMNVEV in the germline V gene (reference sequence). The CDR3 loop is CASTPKRVGANTEAFF. In nucleotides, the CDR3 is TGTGCCAGCACTCCCAAGAGGGTAGGAGCGAACACTGAAGCTTTCTTT.

The rearrangement links TRBV7-3 to TRBJ1-1; D is possibly TRBD1 (5 bases). The V end was cut by 2 bases, the J end by 5 bases, with 9 bases between. Per germline, CDR1 SGHTA and CDR2 FQGTGA. CDR3 length: 13 residues. CDR3: CASSLGGGTEAFF. DNA of the CDR3: TGTGCCAGCAGCTTAGGCGGGGGAACTGAAGCTTTCTTT.